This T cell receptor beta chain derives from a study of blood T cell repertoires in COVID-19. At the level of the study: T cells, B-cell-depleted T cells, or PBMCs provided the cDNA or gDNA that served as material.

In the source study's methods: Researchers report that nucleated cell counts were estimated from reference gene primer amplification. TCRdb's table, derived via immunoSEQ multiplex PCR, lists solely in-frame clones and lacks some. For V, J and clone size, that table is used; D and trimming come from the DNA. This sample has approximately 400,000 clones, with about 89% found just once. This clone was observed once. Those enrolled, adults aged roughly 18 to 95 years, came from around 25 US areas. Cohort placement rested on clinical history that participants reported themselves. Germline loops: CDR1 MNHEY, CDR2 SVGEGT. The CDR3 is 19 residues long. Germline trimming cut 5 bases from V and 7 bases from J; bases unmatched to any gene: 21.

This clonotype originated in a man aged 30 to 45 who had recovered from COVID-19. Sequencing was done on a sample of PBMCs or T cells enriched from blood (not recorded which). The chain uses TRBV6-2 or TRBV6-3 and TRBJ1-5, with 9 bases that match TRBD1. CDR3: CASSVRQLIQGAALQPQHF. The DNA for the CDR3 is TGTGCCAGCAGTGTACGACAACTGATACAGGGGGCAGCTTTACAGCCCCAGCATTTT.